This TCR beta chain appears in the sequencing data of a study of blood T cell repertoires in COVID-19. At the level of the study: Whether acute or convalescent, the COVID-19 samples came from the United States, Italy and Spain. The cDNA or gDNA used as material had been derived from T cells, B-cell-depleted T cells, or PBMCs.

Everyone who took part was roughly 18 to 89 years old, and they came from about 23 US areas. Resolution of symptoms, clearance, or two negative PCRs was present in recovered Cohort 3 donors. Data came from immunoSEQ multiplex PCR; TCRdb stores just in-frame clones and leaves some out. The repertoire consists of roughly 160,000 clones, with 70% to 85% occurring once and the leading ten covering approximately 12%. CDR1 is KGHDR and CDR2 is SFDVKD in the germline V gene. V lost 6 bases and J lost 0, with 17 bases in between. The CDR3 contains 18 residues. The source is a man aged 50-60 years who had recovered from COVID-19. Sequencing was performed on PBMCs or T cells enriched from blood (not recorded which). The chain has TRBV24-1 and TRBJ2-6; tentatively, D is TRBD1 (5 bases). The CDR3 reads CATSSAAGWFSGANVLTF. The CDR3 nucleotides read TGTGCCACCAGTTCGGCCGCAGGGTGGTTCTCTGGGGCCAACGTCCTGACTTTC.